This T cell receptor (beta chain) was recorded in a study of blood T cell repertoires in COVID-19. The overall study: Sources were T cells, B-cell-depleted T cells, or PBMCs; the material itself was cDNA or gDNA.

As handled by the study authors: The assay estimated nucleated cells by amplifying reference gene primers. Measured with immunoSEQ multiplex PCR; TCRdb has only the in-frame clones, and not every one. V and J calls and clone size come straight from that table; D and trimming were deduced from the DNA. The sample yields 150,000 to 200,000 clones, 70% to 90% seen once. Germline V gives CDR1 MNHEY, CDR2 SMNVEV (reference sequence). V dropped 6 bases and J dropped 9; count of bases not matched to a gene: 15. The CDR3 totals 17 residues. The source of this sequence is a human donor in a cohort sampled during active COVID-19. Sequencing was performed on peripheral blood. This chain uses TRBV27 with TRBJ1-6, with 9 bases matching TRBD1. The CDR3 loop reads CASRPRLLGQGFSPLHF. The CDR3, as DNA: TGTGCCAGCAGACCCCGCCTTCTGGGACAGGGTTTTTCACCCCTCCACTTT.